These T cell receptor beta chains were read from a single sample in a study of cytomegalovirus exposure and HLA in healthy donors. Clones were sequenced by immunoSEQ multiplex PCR, and TCRdb holds only the in-frame ones, with some missing. This table has approximately 100,000 clones, 70% to 85% appearing once. Sequencing was carried out using PBMCs. The receptor set was obtained from a man in his sixties in good health and CMV-seronegative. CDR3s include the opening cysteine and the closing phenylalanine or tryptophan. Fields, in order: D gene, V gene, J gene, clone size, CDR3 DNA, CDR3 protein. D genes are given only for firm matches. Rows give clone size only sometimes, using once, few, many, or a class for an expanded clone.

.	TRBV2	TRBJ1-6	.	TGTGCCAGCAGTGCAACAGGAGTCTATAATTCACCCCTCCACTTT	CASSATGVYNSPLHF
.	TRBV7-8	TRBJ2-1	once	TGTGCCAGCAGCTTAGTCGGTGTCGGGTCTCGAGGGAGTGAGCAGTTCTTC	CASSLVGVGSRGSEQFF
TRBD2	TRBV28	TRBJ2-2	few	TGTGCCAGCACCGCTGCTTTTCTAGCGGGGGGGTCGAACACCGGGGAGCTGTTTTTT	CASTAAFLAGGSNTGELFF
TRBD1	TRBV7-8	TRBJ1-2	.	TGTGCCAGCAGCTTAGGCGGGACAGGGAGCGGCTACACCTTC	CASSLGGTGSGYTF
TRBD1	TRBV7-9	TRBJ1-3	.	TGTGCCAGCACTTCACAGGGGGCGAAAGGAAACACCATATATTTT	CASTSQGAKGNTIYF
TRBD1	TRBV14	TRBJ1-4	.	TGTGCCAGCAGCCCTCGGGACAGCCTCTTCGAAGGGCTGTTTTTT	CASSPRDSLFEGLFF
.	TRBV4-1	TRBJ2-5	.	TGCGCCAGCAGCCCAGGACTCACCCGGGAGGAGACCCAGTACTTC	CASSPGLTREETQYF
TRBD2	TRBV11-3	TRBJ2-2	.	TGTGCCAGCGCCCAAGGGAGGGGATACACCGGGGAGCTGTTTTTT	CASAQGRGYTGELFF
TRBD1	TRBV5-6	TRBJ2-7	few	TGTGCCAGCAGCTTTTGGGACAGGGCCCACGAGCAGTACTTC	CASSFWDRAHEQYF
.	TRBV13	TRBJ1-6	.	TGTGCCAGCAGCTTAGAGTTGAGGGAAGGAGATAATTCACCCCTCCACTTT	CASSLELREGDNSPLHF
.	TRBV19	TRBJ2-7	.	TGTGCCAGTAGTACCCCTGCCGGGGGAACCTACGAGCAGTACTTC	CASSTPAGGTYEQYF
.	TRBV7-2	TRBJ2-1	.	TGTGCCAGCAGTCACTCTAGCGTTACCTACAATGAGCAGTTCTTC	CASSHSSVTYNEQFF
.	TRBV9	TRBJ1-1	.	TGTGCCAGCAGCGTCCTTCCGGTGGGAGCTGAAGCTTTCTTT	CASSVLPVGAEAFF
.	TRBV2	TRBJ1-1	few	TGTGCCAGCAGTGAATCGAGGCGGTTAAGGGGAGCTTTCTTT	CASSESRRLRGAFF
.	TRBV14	TRBJ2-1	.	TGTGCCAGCAGCCAAGATCTTGTTAGCGATGAGCAGTTCTTC	CASSQDLVSDEQFF
.	TRBV11-2	TRBJ1-6	.	TGTGCCAGCAGCCCGGGAGGTAGGAGCTCCTATAATTCACCCCTCCACTTT	CASSPGGRSSYNSPLHF
.	TRBV6-6	TRBJ2-1	.	TGTGCCAGCCAGGATCCCTACAATGAGCAGTTCTTC	CASQDPYNEQFF
.	TRBV21-1	TRBJ2-7	few	TGTGCCAGCAGCTTCCGACAGGGGGCCTACGAGCAGTACTTC	CASSFRQGAYEQYF
TRBD2	TRBV7-2	TRBJ2-5	.	TGTGCCAGCAGCTTACTCAACGGGGGGGCCGAAGAGACCCAGTACTTC	CASSLLNGGAEETQYF
.	TRBV7-9	TRBJ2-1	.	TGTGCCAGCAGCTCCGGGTACTATGAGCAGTTCTTC	CASSSGYYEQFF
TRBD2	TRBV5-6	TRBJ2-1	.	TGTGCCAGCAGCTTCATAGCGGGGTCGACCTACAATGAGCAGTTCTTC	CASSFIAGSTYNEQFF
.	TRBV13	TRBJ2-3	.	TGTGCCAGCAGCTCAGTTATTAGCACAGATACGCAGTATTTT	CASSSVISTDTQYF
TRBD1	TRBV6-4	TRBJ2-3	few	TGTGCCAGCAGTGTCGGAACAGGGGACACAGATACGCAGTATTTT	CASSVGTGDTDTQYF
TRBD1	TRBV28	TRBJ1-5	.	TGTGCCAGCAGCCCGGGACAGGGTGTTCTCGGCAATCAGCCCCAGCATTTT	CASSPGQGVLGNQPQHF